This T cell receptor beta chain was found in a study of blood T cell repertoires in COVID-19. Across the whole study: Some COVID-19 samples were acute and others convalescent; all came from the United States, Italy and Spain. The cDNA or gDNA used as material had been derived from T cells, B-cell-depleted T cells, or PBMCs.

Looked up from germline, CDR1 is SGHDN and CDR2 is FVKESK. The CDR3 totals 16 residues. V lost 4 bases to trimming and J lost 7 bases; unmatched junction nucleotides: 15. This clone was detected only a few times. Per the original data handling: Cell counts per sample came from amplifying reference gene primers. Produced via immunoSEQ multiplex PCR; TCRdb's table is partial and in-frame only. V, J and clone size are taken as reported in that table, and D and trimming were inferred from the DNA itself. Counted here are 400,000 to 550,000 clones, around 89% occurring once; the ten biggest clones make up about 4.5%.

This receptor was taken from a woman in her thirties with acute or convalescent COVID-19. The sample consisted of peripheral blood. The chain uses TRBV14 and TRBJ1-2; 7 bases agree with TRBD1. CDR3 amino acids: CASSLDRDGMRGGYTF. The DNA for the CDR3 is TGTGCCAGCAGCCTCGACAGGGATGGTATGCGCGGTGGCTACACCTTC.